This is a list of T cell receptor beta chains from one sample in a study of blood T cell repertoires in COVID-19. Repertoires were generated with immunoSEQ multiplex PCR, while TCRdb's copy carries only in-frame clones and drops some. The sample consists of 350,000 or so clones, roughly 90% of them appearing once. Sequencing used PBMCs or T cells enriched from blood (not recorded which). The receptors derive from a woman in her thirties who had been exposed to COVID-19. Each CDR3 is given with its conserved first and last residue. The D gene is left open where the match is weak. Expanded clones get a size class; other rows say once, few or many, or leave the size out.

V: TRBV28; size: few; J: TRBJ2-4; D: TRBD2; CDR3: CASSSYLAGEENIQYF; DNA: TGTGCCAGCAGCTCGTATCTAGCGGGAGAGGAAAACATTCAGTACTTC
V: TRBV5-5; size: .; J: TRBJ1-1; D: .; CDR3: CASSANGGLTEAFF; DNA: TGTGCCAGCAGCGCCAACGGGGGGCTTACTGAAGCTTTCTTT
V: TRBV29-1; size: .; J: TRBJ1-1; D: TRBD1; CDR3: CSVEEGRGRDTEAFF; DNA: TGCAGCGTTGAAGAGGGCAGGGGGCGCGACACTGAAGCTTTCTTT
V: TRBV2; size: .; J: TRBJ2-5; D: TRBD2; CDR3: CASSVLAGKQETQYF; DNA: TGTGCCAGCAGTGTTCTAGCGGGGAAACAAGAGACCCAGTACTTC
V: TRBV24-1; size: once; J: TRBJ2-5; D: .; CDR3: CATSERALGETQYF; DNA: TGTGCCACCAGTGAGCGGGCTCTCGGGGAGACCCAGTACTTC
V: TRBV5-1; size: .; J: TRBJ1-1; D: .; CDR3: CASSLDEDTEAFF; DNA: TGCGCCAGCAGCTTGGACGAGGACACTGAAGCTTTCTTT
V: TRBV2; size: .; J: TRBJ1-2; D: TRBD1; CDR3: CASRLGDRGSGYGYTF; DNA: TGTGCCAGCAGGCTGGGGGACAGGGGGTCTGGCTATGGCTACACCTTC
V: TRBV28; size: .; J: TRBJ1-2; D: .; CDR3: CASSLLLRGGGAAYGYTF; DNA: TGTGCCAGCAGTTTATTATTGCGGGGTGGCGGAGCCGCCTATGGCTACACCTTC
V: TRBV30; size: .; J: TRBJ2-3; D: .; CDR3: CAWSDTTDTQYF; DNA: TGTGCCTGGAGTGACACCACAGATACGCAGTATTTT
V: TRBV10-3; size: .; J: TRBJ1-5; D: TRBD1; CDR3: CAISESTGTQPQHF; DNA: TGTGCCATCAGTGAGTCGACAGGGACTCAGCCCCAGCATTTT
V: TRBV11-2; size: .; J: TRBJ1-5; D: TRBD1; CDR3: CASSLEGTGRAQPQHF; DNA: TGTGCCAGCAGCTTAGAGGGGACAGGGAGGGCTCAGCCCCAGCATTTT
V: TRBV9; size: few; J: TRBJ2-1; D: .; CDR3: CASSYRLGDNEQFF; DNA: TGTGCCAGCAGCTACAGACTCGGGGACAATGAGCAGTTCTTC
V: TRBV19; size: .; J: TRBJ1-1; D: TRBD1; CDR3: CASERGLDTEAFF; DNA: TGTGCCAGCGAAAGGGGGCTCGACACTGAAGCTTTCTTT
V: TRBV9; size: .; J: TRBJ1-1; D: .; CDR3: CASSVAGTNTEAFF; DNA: TGTGCCAGCAGCGTAGCAGGGACTAACACTGAAGCTTTCTTT
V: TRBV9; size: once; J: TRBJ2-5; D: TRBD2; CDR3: CASSEPGLAGVETQYF; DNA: TGTGCCAGCAGCGAACCGGGACTAGCGGGAGTAGAGACCCAGTACTTC
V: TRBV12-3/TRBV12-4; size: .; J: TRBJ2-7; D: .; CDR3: CASSEDYEQYF; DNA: TGTGCCAGCAGCGAGGACTACGAGCAGTACTTC
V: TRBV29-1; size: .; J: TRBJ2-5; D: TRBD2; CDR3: CGGGAETQYF; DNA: TGTGGCGGGGGGGCGGAGACCCAGTACTTC